Below, 9 T cell receptor beta chains from the same sample are listed, as sequenced in a study of cytomegalovirus exposure and HLA in healthy donors. Vbeta (60) and Jbeta (13) primers were used in the PCR. Measured with immunoSEQ multiplex PCR; TCRdb has only the in-frame clones, and not every one. The sample carries around 68,000 clones, 85% recorded once. The sample comprised PBMCs. The receptors shown here come from a female donor in good health and CMV-seronegative.

V gene TRBV5-1 combines with J gene TRBJ2-7; perhaps TRBD1 as D (6 bases). This CDR3 has 14 residues. The V gene lost 2 bases and the J gene lost 2 bases, with 11 bases spanning the gap. Germline CDR1 and CDR2: SGHRS and YFSETQ. CDR3 DNA sequence: TGCGCCAGCAGCTTATGGACAGCCACCTACGAGCAGTACTTC. It codes for CASSLWTATYEQYF.

This clone appeared once. In nucleotides, the CDR3 is TGTGCCAGTAGTATAGACGGGGGGGTGAGCTCCTACAATGAGCAGTTCTTC. This sequence encodes CASSIDGGVSSYNEQFF. V is TRBV19 and J is TRBJ2-1, with 8 bases that match TRBD2. Germline V gene data show CDR1 as LNHDA and CDR2 as SQIVND (reference sequence). The CDR3 contains 17 residues. Trimming removed 0 bases from V and 0 bases from J; junction bases left unmatched: 4. The variable domain in full, with the rest retrieved from reference TRBV19 and TRBJ2-1, is DGGITQSPKYLFRKEGQNVTLSCEQNLNHDAMYWYRQDPGQGLRLIYYSQIVNDFQKGDIAEGYSVSREKKESFPLTVTSAQKNPTAFYLCASSIDGGVSSYNEQFFGPGTRLTVL.

The chain links TRBV2 to TRBJ1-6, with TRBD1 matching over 7 bases. V shed 7 bases, J shed 7 bases, and the junction held 10 bases outside the gene matches. Germline V gene sequence: CDR1 SNHLY, CDR2 FYNNEI. The CDR3 has 15 residues. The CDR3 loop reads CASMLRTGSNSPLHF. CDR3 DNA: TGTGCCAGCATGTTGAGGACAGGCTCAAATTCACCCCTCCACTTT. Full variable domain (rest looked up from reference TRBV2 and TRBJ1-6): EPEVTQTPSHQVTQMGQEVILRCVPISNHLYFYWYRQILGQKVEFLVSFYNNEISEKSEIFDDQFSVERPDGSNFTLKIRSTKLEDSAMYFCASMLRTGSNSPLHFGNGTRLTVT.

The gene calls are TRBV5-6 and TRBJ2-5; the D gene is possibly TRBD1 (6 bases). The CDR3 spans 16 residues. Per the germline V gene, CDR1 is SGHDT and CDR2 is YYEEEE. The V gene lost 4 bases and the J gene lost 2 bases, with 18 bases spanning the gap. Here the CDR3 DNA reads TGTGCCAGCAGCCCGTGGGTCAGGGGCTTACAAGAGACCCAGTACTTC. Translated: CASSPWVRGLQETQYF.

The rearrangement uses TRBV28 and TRBJ2-7, with a tentative D call TRBD2 (5 bases). The CDR3 is 19 residues long. Per the germline V gene, CDR1 is MDHEN and CDR2 is SYDVKM. Trimming took off 2 bases at V and 1 base at J, with 24 bases between the two ends. The CDR3 spells CASSLASKWTGNPSYEQYF. Written as DNA, the CDR3 is TGTGCCAGCAGTTTAGCTTCCAAATGGACGGGGAACCCATCCTACGAGCAGTACTTC.

This chain links TRBV21-1 with TRBJ1-2; the table's D call of TRBD1 was not tested on the DNA. TRBV21-1 is described as a pseudogene. The CDR3 has 15 residues. In DNA, the CDR3 is TGTGCCAGCAGCAAAGGACAGGGGGCGTGGTATGGCTACACCTTC. Residues: CASSKGQGAWYGYTF.

The chain uses TRBV18 and TRBJ1-4; 9 bases align to TRBD1. Per the germline V gene, CDR1 is KGHSH and CDR2 is LQKENI. J was trimmed by 5 bases and V by 3 bases; bases with no gene match: 1. CDR3 length: 14 residues. CDR3 nucleotide sequence: TGTGCCAGCTCACCCGGGACAGGGAATGAAAAACTGTTTTTT. It codes for CASSPGTGNEKLFF.

This chain uses TRBV4-3 with TRBJ2-7, with TRBD1 matching over 10 bases. V was clipped by 1 base and J by 7 bases; unmatched bases: 7. The CDR3 is made up of 15 amino acids. CDR1 is LGHNA, CDR2 YSLEER, per germline. In DNA, the CDR3 is TGCGCCAGCAGCCAAGCTGTCGACAGGGGGCTTGAGCAGTACTTC. Encoded protein: CASSQAVDRGLEQYF.

The chain has TRBV25-1 and TRBJ2-4, with D perhaps matching TRBD1 (6 bases). The V gene's germline CDR1 is MGHDK and CDR2 SYGVNS. The CDR3 totals 15 residues. V shed 3 bases and J shed 1 base, with 10 bases lying between them. The CDR3 coding sequence is TGTGCCAGCAGTGACCTCCAGGGGGCCAAAAACATTCAGTACTTC. Translating gives CASSDLQGAKNIQYF.